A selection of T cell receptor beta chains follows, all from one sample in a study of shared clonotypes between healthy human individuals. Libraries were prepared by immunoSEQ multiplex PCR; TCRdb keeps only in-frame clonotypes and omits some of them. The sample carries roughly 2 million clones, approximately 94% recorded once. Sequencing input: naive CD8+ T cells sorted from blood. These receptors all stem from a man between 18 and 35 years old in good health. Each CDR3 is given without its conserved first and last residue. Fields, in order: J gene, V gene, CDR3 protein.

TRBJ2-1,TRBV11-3,ASSSQGGYNEQF
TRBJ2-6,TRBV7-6,ASSLGQGAGANVLT
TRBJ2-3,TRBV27,ASRSGTDTQY
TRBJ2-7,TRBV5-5,ASSFQTDTYEQY
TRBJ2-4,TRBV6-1,ASSDSALALDIQY
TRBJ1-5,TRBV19,ASSPDSYQPQH
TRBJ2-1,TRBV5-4,ASSLVAGTGVDNEQF
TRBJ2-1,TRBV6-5,ASSYLGGTTGEQF
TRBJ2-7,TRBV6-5,ASSYSDSGDYEQY
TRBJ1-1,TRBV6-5,ASSYSLRQGNTEAF
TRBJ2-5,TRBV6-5,ASSSGQETQY
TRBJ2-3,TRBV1,TSSLIWTSTDTQY
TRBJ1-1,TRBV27,ASGDRGQVIGF
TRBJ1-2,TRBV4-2,ASSQEGRGPGDPRGYT
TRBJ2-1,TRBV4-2,ASSQEEAVYNEQF
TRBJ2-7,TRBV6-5,ASSYSGGERLYEQY
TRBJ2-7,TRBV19,ASSIGAGGYEQY
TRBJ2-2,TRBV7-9,ASSPSTGLAKKAGELF
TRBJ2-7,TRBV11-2,ASSLGAWSYEQY
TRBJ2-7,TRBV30,ASLPEEAYEQY
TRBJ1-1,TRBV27,ASSPRTAWNTEAF
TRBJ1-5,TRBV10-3,AISDTTGGESNQPQH
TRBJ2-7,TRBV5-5,ASSLLGGEY
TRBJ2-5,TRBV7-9,ASSLVQDQETQY
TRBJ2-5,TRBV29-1,SVEVPPREETQY
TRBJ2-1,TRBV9,ASSVIAAEQF
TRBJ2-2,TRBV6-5,ASSYGALGTGELF
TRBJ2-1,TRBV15,ATSREGTPSEQF
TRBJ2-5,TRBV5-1,ASSFFQMQETQY
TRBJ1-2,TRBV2,ASRRTGTGGSVGYT
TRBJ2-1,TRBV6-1,ASSIPDRGYNEQF
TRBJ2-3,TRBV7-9,ASSGLGGEIDTQY
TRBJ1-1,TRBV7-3,ASSLIGGTEAF
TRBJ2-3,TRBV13,ASSLDGSGRNTDTQY
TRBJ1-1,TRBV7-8,ASSPAQGYTEAF
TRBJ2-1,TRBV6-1,ASRDLAGVSNEQF
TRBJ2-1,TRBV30,AWEPRAVNEQF
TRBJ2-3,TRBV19,ASSLDRNTDTQY
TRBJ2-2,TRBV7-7,ASRRQGAIGELF
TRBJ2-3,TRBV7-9,ASSLVSLTDTQY
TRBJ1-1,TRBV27,ASGGNGAEAF
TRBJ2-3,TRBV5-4,ASSEGLAVTDTQY
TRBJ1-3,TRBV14,ASSAGQSSGNTIY
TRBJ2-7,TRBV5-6,ASSYDGTVDEQY
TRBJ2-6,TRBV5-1,ASSLEFVLDSEGANVLT
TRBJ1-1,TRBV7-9,ASSFGPRQEAF
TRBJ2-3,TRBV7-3,ASSLIAGGPDTQY
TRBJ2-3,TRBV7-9,ASSSTLEDTQY
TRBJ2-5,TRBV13,ASSASGGIQETQY
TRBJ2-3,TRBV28,ASGPGHSSTDTQY
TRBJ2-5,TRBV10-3,AISEPGTGQETQY
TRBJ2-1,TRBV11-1,ASSLAPRGADEQF
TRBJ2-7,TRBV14,ASSRTSYEQY
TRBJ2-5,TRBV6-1,ASSGDRGFSVRLYQETQY
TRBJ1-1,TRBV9,ASSTQSTEAF